This TCR beta chain was identified in a study of early T cells in non-severe SARS-CoV-2 infection. Study context: Unpaired chains resulted from sequencing bulk RNA of unsorted whole blood.

Each cDNA molecule carried a unique molecular identifier. TCRdb ran MiXCR on the 5' RACE reads and lists one entry per CDR3 protein. In the table there are tens of thousands of distinct CDR3 sequences, around 4.8% of which are singletons. This clonotype occurred many times. Sample: whole blood. This TCR came from an adult who was a healthcare worker with PCR-confirmed SARS-CoV-2 infection or an uninfected control (not recorded which).

CDR3 DNA: TGTGCCAGCAGTCAACCGGGTCAAGAGACCCAGTACTTC. Encoded protein: CASSQPGQETQYF. The chain employs TRBV5-4 and TRBJ2-5, with D unclear. V dropped 5 bases and J dropped 2 bases, with 10 bases sitting between them. Per the germline V gene, CDR1 is SGHNT and CDR2 is YYREEE (reference sequence). CDR3 length equals 13 residues.